The present T cell receptor beta chain was sequenced within a study of blood T cell repertoires in COVID-19. As for the study in general: The United States, Italy and Spain provided the acute and convalescent COVID-19 samples. T cells, B-cell-depleted T cells, or PBMCs provided the cDNA or gDNA that served as material.

With 5 bases clipped from V and 2 bases from J, the junction kept 4 bases outside the gene matches. The CDR3 sequence is 16 residues long. Germline loops: CDR1 MDHEN, CDR2 SYDVKM. Per the study methods: Amplification of reference gene primers provided the estimated nucleated cell counts. TCRdb's table, derived via immunoSEQ multiplex PCR, lists solely in-frame clones and lacks some. D and trimming were read from the DNA, whereas the V and J calls and clone size are those reported in that table. The sample contains about 120,000 clones, more than 60% of which appear only once. This chain joins TRBV28 and TRBJ2-3, with 13 bases matching TRBD2. The clonotype originates from a man in his sixties or seventies with acute or convalescent COVID-19. Sequenced: peripheral blood. The CDR3 is CASSGGLAGYTDTQYF. The DNA of the CDR3 is TGTGCCAGCAGTGGGGGACTAGCGGGATACACAGATACGCAGTATTTT.